This T cell receptor (beta chain) was identified during a study of cytomegalovirus exposure and HLA in healthy donors. Study results and limitations: Versus the approximately 700-donor mean, an Asian-associated ancestry cluster reportedly showed fewer N-insertions in a later analysis. CMV antigen specificity was confirmed in vitro for three CMV-associated chains. Presence/absence analyses assumed roughly uniform sequencing depth across donors. Accounts indicate the classifier identified cytomegalovirus status with strong specificity and sensitivity.

Trimming left V 2 bases short and J 4 bases short, with 11 bases between. Per the germline V gene, CDR1 is MNHEY and CDR2 is SVGAGI. This CDR3 has 14 residues. The PCR used 60 Vbeta and 13 Jbeta primers. Data came from immunoSEQ multiplex PCR; TCRdb stores just in-frame clones and leaves some out. The top ten clones hold approximately 2.9% of a sample with fewer than 250,000 clones, 80% to 90% of them seen once. A note on this clone: Its specificity is not known.

What was sequenced was PBMCs. The genes are TRBV6-5 and TRBJ1-2; D is possibly TRBD1 (6 bases). This sequence originates from a man in his thirties or forties in good health and CMV-seronegative. In DNA form, the CDR3 reads TGTGCCAGCAGTTACGACGGACAGAGCTATGGCTACACCTTC. It translates to CASSYDGQSYGYTF.